This T cell receptor beta chain was captured by sequencing in a study of CD8 T cells in Susac syndrome. This CDR3 is built from 11 residues. Germline V lookup: CDR1 DFQATT, CDR2 SNEGSKA (reference sequence). V trimming: 6 bases; J trimming: 6 bases; junction bases outside the gene matches: 5. The study's findings and limits: It was acknowledged by the study that relatively few individuals were included in its TCR sequencing and HLA analysis.

Concerning this clonotype: What it binds is unknown.

Peripheral blood CD8+ and CD4+ T cells were profiled by TCR beta sequencing. The control group consisted of healthy donors matched for age and sex. cDNA came from roughly 0.53 to 1 ug RNA primed by random hexamers. TCR beta CDR3 was amplified by immunoSEQ multiplex PCR. This amplification extended across 54 Vbeta and 13 Jbeta segments. Each CDR3 protein gets one entry after TCRdb re-called the immunoSEQ multiplex PCR reads with MiXCR. The repertoire holds approximately 150,000 distinct CDR3 sequences, with roughly 94% as singletons. The sample taken for sequencing was CD4+ T cells from PBMCs. The TCR originated in a human donor in good health. This chain joins TRBV20-1 and TRBJ2-7, with 7 bases that match TRBD1. The CDR3 sequence: CSATTGAEQYF. CDR3 sequence (DNA): TGCAGTGCCACCACAGGGGCCGAGCAGTACTTC.